The 8 T cell receptor beta chains presented below share a single source sample, sequenced in a study of early T cells in non-severe SARS-CoV-2 infection. MiXCR, run by TCRdb on the 5' RACE reads, gives a single entry per CDR3 protein. The sample includes tens of thousands of distinct CDR3 sequences, roughly 13% seen only once; the top ten take approximately 4.7%. The source material was whole blood. These TCRs come from an adult who was a healthcare worker with PCR-confirmed SARS-CoV-2 infection or an uninfected control (not recorded which).

This clonotype appeared many times. V gene TRBV6-2 or TRBV6-3 combines with J gene TRBJ1-1, with D possibly being TRBD1 (6 bases). CDR3 length equals 14 residues. From germline, CDR1 is MNHEY and CDR2 SVGEGT. Trimming shortened V by 3 bases and J by 4 bases, and 12 bases separated the two germline ends. CDR3 sequence reads: CASSYGGRSTEAFF. The DNA of the CDR3 is TGTGCCAGCAGTTATGGGGGGCGAAGCACTGAAGCTTTCTTT.

The CDR3 sequence: CASSLNGRGYTF. DNA of the CDR3: TGTGCCAGCAGTTTAAATGGGAGGGGCTACACCTTC. V gene TRBV12-3 or TRBV12-4 combines with J gene TRBJ1-2; no firm D call. The V and J ends lost 2 bases and 8 bases respectively, with 9 bases between them. CDR3 length: 12 amino acids.

This clonotype has a handful of counts. The rearrangement links TRBV18 to TRBJ1-1, with D possibly being TRBD1 (5 bases). The CDR3 is 17 amino acids. Trimming left V 3 bases short and J 1 base short, with 18 bases between. The germline V gene encodes CDR1 KGHSH and CDR2 LQKENI. The CDR3 nucleotides are TGTGCCAGCTCACCGCCACGCTCCGGACAAGGGAACACTGAAGCTTTCTTT. It translates to CASSPPRSGQGNTEAFF.

The rearrangement joins TRBV6-5 to TRBJ1-1; D call uncertain. Germline values: CDR1 MNHEY, CDR2 SVGAGI. There are 14 residues in the CDR3. Trimming left V 2 bases short and J 1 base short, with 8 bases between. The CDR3 DNA sequence: TGTGCCAGCAGTTACACCGAAGGGAACACTGAAGCTTTCTTT. Its protein is CASSYTEGNTEAFF.

This clonotype was seen ten or more times. The chain recombines TRBV20-1 with TRBJ1-5; maybe TRBD1 (6 bases). V was clipped by 3 bases and J by 1 base, with 10 bases between them. CDR1 and CDR2 (germline): DFQATT, SNEGSKA (reference sequence). The CDR3 covers 14 residues. The CDR3 nucleotides read TGCAGTGCTAGTAGGGACACCAGCAATCAGCCCCAGCATTTT. Residues: CSASRDTSNQPQHF.

This clonotype was detected ten times or more. This chain connects TRBV6-1 to TRBJ2-1; 10 bases are a match to TRBD2. The CDR3 is made up of 15 amino acids. The germline V gene has CDR1 MNHNS and CDR2 SASEGT. V was pared by 5 bases and J by 2 bases, with 3 bases of the junction left unmatched. The CDR3 is CASSLAGATYNEQFF. In nucleotides, the CDR3 is TGTGCCAGCAGTCTAGCGGGGGCCACCTACAATGAGCAGTTCTTC.

This chain connects TRBV3-1 to TRBJ2-3, with D possibly matching TRBD2 (5 bases). The CDR3 length is 13 residues. V was cut by 7 bases and J by 7 bases, with 15 bases left in between. CDR1 is LGHDT, CDR2 YNNKEL, per germline (reference sequence). CDR3 loop: CASTSGPAHTQYF. In nucleotides, the CDR3 is TGTGCCAGCACCAGCGGACCGGCGCATACGCAGTATTTT.

This clonotype was seen ten or more times. The chain carries TRBV6-5 and TRBJ1-1; 7 bases map to TRBD1. The CDR3 is 15 amino acids. Germline CDR1 and CDR2: MNHEY and SVGAGI. Germline trimming cut 6 bases from V and 3 bases from J; bases unmatched to any gene: 10. The CDR3 bases are TGTGCCAGCAGCTCAGGGACAGCGGGGGACACTGAAGCTTTCTTT. As protein: CASSSGTAGDTEAFF.